The clone carrying this T cell receptor (beta chain) was counted once. Some clones are missing from TCRdb's copy, which holds only in-frame ones; the method was immunoSEQ multiplex PCR. The sample contains roughly 450,000 clones, around 74% of which appear only once. This specimen comes from a study of shared clonotypes between healthy human individuals. Germline-derived CDR1 and CDR2 are SQVTM and ANQGSEA. The V gene end was trimmed by 3 bases and the J gene end by 9 bases; junction bases not matched to a gene: 10. The length of the CDR3 is 14 residues. Sequences were obtained from PBMCs. The rearrangement links TRBV29-1 to TRBJ1-5; 8 nucleotides line up with TRBD1. This clonotype was obtained from a woman between 40 and 55 years old in good health. Some clones in this sample may be carry-over from other donors' samples. CDR3: CSVDGTGPLRPQHF. The DNA of the CDR3 is TGCAGCGTTGATGGGACAGGTCCCCTGCGGCCCCAGCATTTT.